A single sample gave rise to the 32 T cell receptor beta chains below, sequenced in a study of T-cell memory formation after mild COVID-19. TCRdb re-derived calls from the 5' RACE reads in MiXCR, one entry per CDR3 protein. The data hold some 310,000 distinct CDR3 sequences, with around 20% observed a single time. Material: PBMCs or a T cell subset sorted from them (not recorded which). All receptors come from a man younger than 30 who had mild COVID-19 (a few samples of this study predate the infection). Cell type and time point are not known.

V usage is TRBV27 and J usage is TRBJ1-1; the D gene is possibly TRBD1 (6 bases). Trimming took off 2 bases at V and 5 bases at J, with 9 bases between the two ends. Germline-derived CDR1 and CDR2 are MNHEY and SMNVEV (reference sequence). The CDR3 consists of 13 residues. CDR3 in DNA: TGTGCCAGCAGTTTAGCGGACAGAACTGAAGCTTTCTTT. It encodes CASSLADRTEAFF.

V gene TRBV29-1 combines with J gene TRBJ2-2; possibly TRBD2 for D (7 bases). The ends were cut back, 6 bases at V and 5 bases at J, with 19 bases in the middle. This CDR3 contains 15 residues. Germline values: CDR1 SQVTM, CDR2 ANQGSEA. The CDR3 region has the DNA TGCAGCGTGACACCGGGGGGCCAGTGGACCGGGGAGCTGTTTTTT. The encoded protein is CSVTPGGQWTGELFF.

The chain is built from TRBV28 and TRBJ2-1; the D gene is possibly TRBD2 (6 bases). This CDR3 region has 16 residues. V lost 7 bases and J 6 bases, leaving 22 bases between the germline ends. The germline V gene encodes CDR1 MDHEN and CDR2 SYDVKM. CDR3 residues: CASTRPGISGVNEQFF. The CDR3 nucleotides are TGTGCCAGCACTAGGCCAGGGATTAGCGGAGTCAATGAGCAGTTCTTC.

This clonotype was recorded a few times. The CDR3 loop reads CASSRNAMNTEAFF. In DNA form, the CDR3 reads TGTGCCAGCAGCCGAAATGCCATGAACACTGAAGCTTTCTTT. V gene TRBV5-5 combines with J gene TRBJ1-1; D uncertain. The CDR3 has 14 amino acids. V lost 4 bases, J lost 0 bases, and 10 bases lay in between. CDR1 and CDR2 from the germline V gene are SGHKS and YYEKEE (reference sequence).

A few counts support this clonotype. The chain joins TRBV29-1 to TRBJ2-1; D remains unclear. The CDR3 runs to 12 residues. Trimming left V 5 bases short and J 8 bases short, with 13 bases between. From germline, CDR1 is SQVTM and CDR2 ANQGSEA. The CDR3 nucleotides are TGCAGCGTTATGACCCGAACAGATGAGCAGTTCTTC. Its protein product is CSVMTRTDEQFF.

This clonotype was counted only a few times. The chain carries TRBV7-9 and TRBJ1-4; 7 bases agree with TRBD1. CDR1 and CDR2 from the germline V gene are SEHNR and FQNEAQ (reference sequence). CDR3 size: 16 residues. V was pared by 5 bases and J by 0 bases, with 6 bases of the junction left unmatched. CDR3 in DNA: TGTGCCAGCAGCAATCGACAGGGAGCAACTAATGAAAAACTGTTTTTT. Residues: CASSNRQGATNEKLFF.

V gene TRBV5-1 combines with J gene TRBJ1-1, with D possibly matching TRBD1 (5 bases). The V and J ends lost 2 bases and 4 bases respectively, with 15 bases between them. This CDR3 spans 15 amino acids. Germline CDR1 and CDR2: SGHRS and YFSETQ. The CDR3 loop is CASSLPGLSVTEAFF. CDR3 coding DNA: TGCGCCAGCAGCTTACCAGGGCTTAGCGTCACTGAAGCTTTCTTT.

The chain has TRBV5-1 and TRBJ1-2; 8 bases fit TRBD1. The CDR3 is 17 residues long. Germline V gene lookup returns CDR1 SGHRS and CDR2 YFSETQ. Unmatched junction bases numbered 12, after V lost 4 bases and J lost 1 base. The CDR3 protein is CASSQGTGGLNNYGYTF. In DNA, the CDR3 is TGCGCCAGCAGCCAAGGGACAGGAGGTCTAAATAACTATGGCTACACCTTC.

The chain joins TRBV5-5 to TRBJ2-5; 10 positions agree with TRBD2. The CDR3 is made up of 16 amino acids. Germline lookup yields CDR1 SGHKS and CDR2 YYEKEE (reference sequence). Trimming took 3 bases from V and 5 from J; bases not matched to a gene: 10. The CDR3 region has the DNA TGTGCCAGCAGCTCGTCGGGTAGCGGGGGGAGGGAGACCCAGTACTTC. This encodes CASSSSGSGGRETQYF.

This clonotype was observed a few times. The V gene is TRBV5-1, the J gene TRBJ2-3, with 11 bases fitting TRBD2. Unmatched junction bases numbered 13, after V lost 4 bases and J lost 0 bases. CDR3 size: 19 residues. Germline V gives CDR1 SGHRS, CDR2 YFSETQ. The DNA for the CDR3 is TGCGCCAGCAGCCCCACTAGCGGGGGTCTCCGCCCTAGCACAGATACGCAGTATTTT. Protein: CASSPTSGGLRPSTDTQYF.

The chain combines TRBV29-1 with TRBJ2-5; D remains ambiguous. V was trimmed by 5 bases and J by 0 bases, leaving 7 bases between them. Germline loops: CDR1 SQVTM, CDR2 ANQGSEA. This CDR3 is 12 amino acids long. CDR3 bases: TGCAGCGTTAGCGTAAACCAAGAGACCCAGTACTTC. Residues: CSVSVNQETQYF.

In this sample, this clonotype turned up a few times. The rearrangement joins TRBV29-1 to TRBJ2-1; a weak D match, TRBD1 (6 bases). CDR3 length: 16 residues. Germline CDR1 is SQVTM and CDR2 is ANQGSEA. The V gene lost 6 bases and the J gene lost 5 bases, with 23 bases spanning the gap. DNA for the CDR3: TGCAGCGTCCCAACGGACTTTGACAGGACCCACAATGAGCAGTTCTTC. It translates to CSVPTDFDRTHNEQFF.

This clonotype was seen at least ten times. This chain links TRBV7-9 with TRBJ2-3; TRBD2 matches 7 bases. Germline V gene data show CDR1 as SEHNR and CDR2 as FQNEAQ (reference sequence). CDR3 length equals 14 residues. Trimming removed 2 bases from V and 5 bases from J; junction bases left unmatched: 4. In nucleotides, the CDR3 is TGTGCCAGCAGCTTAACGGGGGGTCTAGATACGCAGTATTTT. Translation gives CASSLTGGLDTQYF.

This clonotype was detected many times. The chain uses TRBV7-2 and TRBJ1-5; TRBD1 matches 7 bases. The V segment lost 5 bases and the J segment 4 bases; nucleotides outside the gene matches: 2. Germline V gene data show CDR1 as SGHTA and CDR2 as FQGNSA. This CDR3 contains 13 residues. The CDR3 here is CASSPGQNQPQHF. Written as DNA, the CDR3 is TGTGCCAGCAGCCCGGGACAGAATCAGCCCCAGCATTTT.

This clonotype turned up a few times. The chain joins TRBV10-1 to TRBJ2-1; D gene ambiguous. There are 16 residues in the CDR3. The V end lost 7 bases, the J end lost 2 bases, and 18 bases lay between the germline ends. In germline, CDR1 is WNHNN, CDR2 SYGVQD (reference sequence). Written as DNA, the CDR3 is TGCGCCAGCATCAGAGTGATGGCGAGAACCTACAATGAGCAGTTCTTC. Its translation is CASIRVMARTYNEQFF.

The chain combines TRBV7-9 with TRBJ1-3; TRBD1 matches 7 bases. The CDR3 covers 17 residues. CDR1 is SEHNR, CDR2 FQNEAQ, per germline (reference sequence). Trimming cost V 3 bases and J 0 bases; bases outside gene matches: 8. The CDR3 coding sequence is TGTGCCAGCAGCTTTGGTTCTGGACAGGTCTCTGGAAACACCATATATTTT. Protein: CASSFGSGQVSGNTIYF. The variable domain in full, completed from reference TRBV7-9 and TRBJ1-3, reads DTGVSQNPRHKITKRGQNVTFRCDPISEHNRLYWYRQTLGQGPEFLTYFQNEAQLEKSRLLSDRFSAERPKGSFSTLEIQRTEQGDSAMYLCASSFGSGQVSGNTIYFGEGSWLTVV.

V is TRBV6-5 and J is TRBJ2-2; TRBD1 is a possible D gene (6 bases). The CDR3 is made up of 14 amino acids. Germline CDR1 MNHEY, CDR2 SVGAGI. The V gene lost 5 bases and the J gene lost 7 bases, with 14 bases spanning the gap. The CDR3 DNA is TGTGCCAGCAGTACCACAGGGTTCGGCGGGGAGCTGTTTTTT. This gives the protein CASSTTGFGGELFF.

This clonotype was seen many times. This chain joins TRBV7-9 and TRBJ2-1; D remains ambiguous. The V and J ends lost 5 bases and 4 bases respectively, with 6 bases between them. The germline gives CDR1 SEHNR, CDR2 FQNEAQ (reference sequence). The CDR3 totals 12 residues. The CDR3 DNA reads TGTGCCAGCAGCGTGTTTTACAATGAGCAGTTCTTC. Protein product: CASSVFYNEQFF.

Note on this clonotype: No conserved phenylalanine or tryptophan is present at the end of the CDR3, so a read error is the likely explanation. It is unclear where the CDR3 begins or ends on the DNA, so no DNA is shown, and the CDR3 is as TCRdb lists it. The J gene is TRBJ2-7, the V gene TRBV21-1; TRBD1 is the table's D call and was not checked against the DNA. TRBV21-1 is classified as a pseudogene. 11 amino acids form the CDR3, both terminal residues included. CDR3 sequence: CASSRRTGYRS.

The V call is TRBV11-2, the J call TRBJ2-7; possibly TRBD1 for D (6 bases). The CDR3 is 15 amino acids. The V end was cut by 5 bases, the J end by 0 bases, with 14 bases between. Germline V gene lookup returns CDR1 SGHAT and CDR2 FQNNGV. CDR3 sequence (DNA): TGTGCCAGCAGCCCTCAGGGGTCCAGCTCCTACGAGCAGTACGTC. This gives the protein CASSPQGSSSYEQYV.

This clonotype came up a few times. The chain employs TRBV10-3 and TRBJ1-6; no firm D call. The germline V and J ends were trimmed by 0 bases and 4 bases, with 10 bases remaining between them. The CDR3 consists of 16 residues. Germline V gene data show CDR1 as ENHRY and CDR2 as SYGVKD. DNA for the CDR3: TGTGCCATCAGTGAGTCGAGTATGGGATATAATTCACCCCTCCACTTT. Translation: CAISESSMGYNSPLHF.

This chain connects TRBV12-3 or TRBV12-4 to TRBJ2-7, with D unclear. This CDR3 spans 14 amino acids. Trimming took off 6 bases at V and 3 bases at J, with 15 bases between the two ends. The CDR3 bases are TGTGCCAGCAGCCGCAGGCGTAGTCGCTACGAGCAGTACGTC. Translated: CASSRRRSRYEQYV.

The CDR3 nucleotides read TGTGCCAGCAGCTTAGACCGGGGGGCAGGGGCTGAAGCTTTCTTT. The encoded protein is CASSLDRGAGAEAFF. The chain is built from TRBV11-2 and TRBJ1-1, with D perhaps TRBD1 (6 bases). Trimming left V 0 bases short and J 6 bases short, with 14 bases between. The germline CDR1 and CDR2 sequences are SGHAT and FQNNGV. The CDR3 sequence is 15 residues long.

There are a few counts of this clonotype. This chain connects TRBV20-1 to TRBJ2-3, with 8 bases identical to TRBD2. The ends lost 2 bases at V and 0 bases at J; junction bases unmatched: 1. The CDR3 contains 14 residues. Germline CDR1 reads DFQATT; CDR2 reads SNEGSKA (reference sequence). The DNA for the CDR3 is TGCAGTGCTAGAACGGGGGGGAGCACAGATACGCAGTATTTT. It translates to CSARTGGSTDTQYF.

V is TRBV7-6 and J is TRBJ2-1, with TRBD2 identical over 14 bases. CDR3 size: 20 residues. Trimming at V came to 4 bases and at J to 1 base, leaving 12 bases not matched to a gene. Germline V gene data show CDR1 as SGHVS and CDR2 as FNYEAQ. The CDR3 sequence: CASSSRWTSGGQSSYNEQFF. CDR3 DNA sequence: TGTGCCAGCAGCTCGCGATGGACTAGCGGGGGGCAATCATCCTACAATGAGCAGTTCTTC.

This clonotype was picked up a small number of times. For the CDR3, the DNA is TGCGCCAGCAGCTTTGGGGACACCTTCGGAGAGACCCAGTACTTC. It translates to CASSFGDTFGETQYF. The chain is built from TRBV5-1 and TRBJ2-5, with a weak D call TRBD1 (6 bases). Germline CDR1 is SGHRS and CDR2 is YFSETQ. CDR3 length: 15 amino acids. V lost 2 bases and J 4 bases, leaving 15 bases between the germline ends.

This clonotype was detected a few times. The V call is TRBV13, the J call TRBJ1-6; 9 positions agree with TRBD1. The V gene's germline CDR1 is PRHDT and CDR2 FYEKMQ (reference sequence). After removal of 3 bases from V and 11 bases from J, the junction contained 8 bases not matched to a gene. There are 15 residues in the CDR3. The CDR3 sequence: CASSFGTGQKTPLHF. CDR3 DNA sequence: TGTGCCAGCAGCTTTGGGACAGGGCAAAAGACACCCCTCCACTTT.

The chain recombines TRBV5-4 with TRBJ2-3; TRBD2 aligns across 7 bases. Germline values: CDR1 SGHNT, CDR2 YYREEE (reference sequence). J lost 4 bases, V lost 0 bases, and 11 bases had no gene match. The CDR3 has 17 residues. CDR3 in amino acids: CASSLAGGTIAADTQYF. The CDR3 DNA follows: TGTGCCAGCAGCTTGGCCGGGGGGACGATAGCGGCAGATACGCAGTATTTT.

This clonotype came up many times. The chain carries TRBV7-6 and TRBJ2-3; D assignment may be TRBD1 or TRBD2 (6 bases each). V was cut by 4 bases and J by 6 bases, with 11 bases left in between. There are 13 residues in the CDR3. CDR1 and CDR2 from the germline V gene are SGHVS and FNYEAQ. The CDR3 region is CASSSTGADTQYF. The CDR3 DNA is TGTGCCAGCAGCTCGACGGGGGCGGATACGCAGTATTTT.

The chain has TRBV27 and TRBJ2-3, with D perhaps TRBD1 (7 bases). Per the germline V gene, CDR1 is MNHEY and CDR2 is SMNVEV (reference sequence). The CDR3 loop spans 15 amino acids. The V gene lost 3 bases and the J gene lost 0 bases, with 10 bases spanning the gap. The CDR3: CASSFPGGSTDTQYF. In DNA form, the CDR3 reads TGTGCCAGCAGTTTCCCAGGGGGGAGCACAGATACGCAGTATTTT.

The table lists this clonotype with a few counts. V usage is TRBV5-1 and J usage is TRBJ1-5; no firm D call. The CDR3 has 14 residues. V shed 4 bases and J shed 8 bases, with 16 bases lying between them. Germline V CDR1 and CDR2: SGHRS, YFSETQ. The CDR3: CASSPTAGFEPQHF. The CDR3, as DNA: TGCGCCAGCAGCCCCACGGCCGGCTTTGAGCCCCAGCATTTT.

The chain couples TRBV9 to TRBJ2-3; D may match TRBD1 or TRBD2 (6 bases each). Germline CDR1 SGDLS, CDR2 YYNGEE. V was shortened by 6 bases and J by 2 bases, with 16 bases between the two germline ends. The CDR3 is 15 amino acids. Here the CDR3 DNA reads TGTGCCAGCAAACAGGGACTCGATCCCACAGATACGCAGTATTTT. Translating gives CASKQGLDPTDTQYF.